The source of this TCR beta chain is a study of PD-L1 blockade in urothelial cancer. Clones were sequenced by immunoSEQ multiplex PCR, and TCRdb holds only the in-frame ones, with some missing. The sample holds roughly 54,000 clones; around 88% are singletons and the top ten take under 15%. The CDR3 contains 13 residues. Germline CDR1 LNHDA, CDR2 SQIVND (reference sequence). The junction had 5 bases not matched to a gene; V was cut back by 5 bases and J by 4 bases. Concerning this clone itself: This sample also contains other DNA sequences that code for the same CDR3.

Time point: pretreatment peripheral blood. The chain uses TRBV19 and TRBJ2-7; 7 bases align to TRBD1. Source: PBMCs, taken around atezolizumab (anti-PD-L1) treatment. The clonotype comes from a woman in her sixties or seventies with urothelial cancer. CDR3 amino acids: CASSPDRSYEQYF. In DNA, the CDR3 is TGTGCCAGTAGTCCGGACAGGAGTTACGAGCAGTACTTC.